Described below is a single TCR beta chain sequence and its context. Its antigen is not known. CDR1 is DFQATT, CDR2 SNEGSKA, per germline (reference sequence). The CDR3 loop spans 13 amino acids. V lost 5 bases, J lost 7 bases, and 8 bases stayed unmatched. These data are taken from a study of human T cells and chemical hapten exposure. Turning to the study itself: Each week of the roughly 24-week study, patients had diphenylcyclopropenone applied to the scalp. Per-sample TCR yield variation was attributed mainly to small pooled library volume differences.

The sample's time point: patch test 1, 2 weeks after DPC sensitization. Treatment described: therapeutic diphenylcyclopropenone sensitization with weekly scalp DPC. The study's findings and limits: Once DPC sensitization occurred, TCRs above 1 in 1000 frequency showed no change. Donors, who had alopecia, may show an immune response that differs from healthy people's.

From the RACE reads, TCRdb called clonotypes with MiXCR, one entry per CDR3 protein. The repertoire holds 150,000 to 200,000 distinct CDR3 sequences, about 14% seen once, with less than 2% in the top ten. This TCR was recovered from a woman younger than 45 with alopecia areata. Some clones in this sample may be carry-over from other donors' samples. Here the sequenced sample was whole blood, taken in connection with sensitization to the hapten diphenylcyclopropenone (DPC). The chain combines TRBV20-1 with TRBJ1-5, with TRBD1 matching over 7 bases. CDR3 region: CSAVGGAGQPQHF. The CDR3 region has the DNA TGCAGTGCTGTAGGGGGCGCCGGACAGCCCCAGCATTTT.